The entry below gives a single TCR beta chain sequence along with its context. Its antigen is unidentified. The V gene's germline CDR1 is GTSNPN and CDR2 SVGIG (reference sequence). With 1 base removed from V and 0 bases from J, the gap between germline ends came to 5 bases. This CDR3 spans 13 amino acids. The entry originates in a study of T cell clonotyping in hematopoietic cell transplantation. Findings and caveats of the study: Few recipient clonotypes overlapped donors; over 95% were de novo at given depth. Higher Inverse Simpson Index values in graft donor and pretransplant recipient predicted broader posttransplant TCR diversity. After transplant, recipient diversity fell while pathologically expanded clonotypes grew through day 180. Cells were unsorted, so CD4 and CD8 contributions were not separated.

Data came from immunoSEQ multiplex PCR; TCRdb stores just in-frame clones and leaves some out. The sample consists of some 6,300 clones, around 80% of them appearing once. This clonotype was sampled from a male patient aged 65-79 years who had an allogeneic stem cell transplant from an unrelated donor, so T cells may come from the graft donor. Some clones in this sample may be carry-over from other donors' samples. The gene calls are TRBV30 and TRBJ2-3; maybe TRBD2 (5 bases). The source material was peripheral blood mononuclear cells, sampled 180 days after allogeneic stem cell transplant. CDR3 amino acids: CAWSAGSTDTQYF. CDR3 sequence (DNA): TGTGCCTGGAGTGCGGGGAGCACAGATACGCAGTATTTT.